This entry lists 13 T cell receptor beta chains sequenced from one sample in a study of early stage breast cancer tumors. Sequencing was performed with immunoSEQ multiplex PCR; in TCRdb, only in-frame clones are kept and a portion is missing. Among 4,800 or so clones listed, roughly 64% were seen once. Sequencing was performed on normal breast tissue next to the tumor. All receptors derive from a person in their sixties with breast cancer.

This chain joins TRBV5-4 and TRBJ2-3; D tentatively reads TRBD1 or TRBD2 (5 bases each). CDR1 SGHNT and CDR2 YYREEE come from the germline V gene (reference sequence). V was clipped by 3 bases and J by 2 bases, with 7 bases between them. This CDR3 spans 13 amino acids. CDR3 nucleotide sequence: TGTGCCAGCAGCTGGGACCACACAGATACGCAGTATTTT. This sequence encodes CASSWDHTDTQYF.

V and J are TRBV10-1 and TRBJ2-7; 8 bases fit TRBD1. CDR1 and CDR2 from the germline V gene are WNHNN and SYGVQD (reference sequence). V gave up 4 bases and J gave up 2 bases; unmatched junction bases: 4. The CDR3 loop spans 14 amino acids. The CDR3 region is CASSGDRGTYEQYF. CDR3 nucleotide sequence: TGCGCCAGCAGTGGAGACAGGGGAACCTACGAGCAGTACTTC.

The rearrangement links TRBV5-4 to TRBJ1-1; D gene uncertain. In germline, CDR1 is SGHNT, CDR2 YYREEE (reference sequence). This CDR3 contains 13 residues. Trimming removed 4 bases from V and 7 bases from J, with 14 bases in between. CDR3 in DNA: TGTGCCAGCAGCCGCACCCGGCGGGTTGAAGCTTTCTTT. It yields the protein CASSRTRRVEAFF.

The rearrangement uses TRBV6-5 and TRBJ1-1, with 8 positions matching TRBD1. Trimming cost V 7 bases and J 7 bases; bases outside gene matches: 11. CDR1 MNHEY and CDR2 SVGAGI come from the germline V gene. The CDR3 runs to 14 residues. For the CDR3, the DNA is TGTGCCAGCACTTTGACAGGGGACCGGGGTGAAGCTTTCTTT. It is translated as CASTLTGDRGEAFF.

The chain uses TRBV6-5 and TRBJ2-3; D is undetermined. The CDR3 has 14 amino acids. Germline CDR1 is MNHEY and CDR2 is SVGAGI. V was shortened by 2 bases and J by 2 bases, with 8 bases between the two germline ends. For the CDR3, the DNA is TGTGCCAGCAGTTACGCCGACCACACAGATACGCAGTATTTT. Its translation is CASSYADHTDTQYF.

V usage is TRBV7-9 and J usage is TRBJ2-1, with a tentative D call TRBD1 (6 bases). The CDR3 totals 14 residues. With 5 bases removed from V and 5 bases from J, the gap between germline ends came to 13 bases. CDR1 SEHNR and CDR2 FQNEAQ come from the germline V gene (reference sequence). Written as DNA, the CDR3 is TGTGCCAGCAGCCGAGAAACAGGGAACAATGAGCAGTTCTTC. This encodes CASSRETGNNEQFF.

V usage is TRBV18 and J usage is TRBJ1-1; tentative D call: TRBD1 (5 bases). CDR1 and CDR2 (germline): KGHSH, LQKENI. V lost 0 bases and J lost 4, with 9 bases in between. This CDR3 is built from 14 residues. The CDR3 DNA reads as TGTGCCAGCTCACCACCGGCGGGGGGCACTGAAGCTTTCTTT. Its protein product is CASSPPAGGTEAFF. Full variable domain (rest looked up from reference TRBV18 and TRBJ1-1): NAGVMQNPRHLVRRRGQEARLRCSPMKGHSHVYWYRQLPEEGLKFMVYLQKENIIDESGMPKERFSAEFPKEGPSILRIQQVVRGDSAAYFCASSPPAGGTEAFFGQGTRLTVV.

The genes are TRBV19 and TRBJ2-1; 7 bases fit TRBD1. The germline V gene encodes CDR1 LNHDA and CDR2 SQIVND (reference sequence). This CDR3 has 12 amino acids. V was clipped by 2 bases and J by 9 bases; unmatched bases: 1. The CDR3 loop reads CASSITGAEQFF. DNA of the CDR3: TGTGCCAGTAGTATAACAGGGGCTGAGCAGTTCTTC.

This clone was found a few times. The CDR3 reads CASSGTSGSVYEQYF. For the CDR3, the DNA is TGTGCCAGCAGCGGGACTAGCGGGAGCGTCTACGAGCAGTACTTC. The V gene is TRBV5-4, the J gene TRBJ2-7, with 14 nucleotides matching TRBD2. V shed 4 bases and J 3 bases; nucleotides not matched to a gene: 3. CDR1 is SGHNT and CDR2 is YYREEE in the germline V gene (reference sequence). CDR3 size: 15 residues.

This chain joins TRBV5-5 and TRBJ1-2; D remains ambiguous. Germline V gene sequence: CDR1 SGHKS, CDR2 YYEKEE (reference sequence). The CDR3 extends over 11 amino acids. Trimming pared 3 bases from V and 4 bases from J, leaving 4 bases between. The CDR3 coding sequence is TGTGCCAGCAGCTACAGCTATGGCTACACCTTC. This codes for CASSYSYGYTF.

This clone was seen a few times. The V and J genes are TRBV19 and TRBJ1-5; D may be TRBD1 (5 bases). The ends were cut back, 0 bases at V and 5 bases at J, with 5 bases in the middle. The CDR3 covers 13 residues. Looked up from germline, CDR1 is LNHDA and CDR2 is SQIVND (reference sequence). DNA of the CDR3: TGTGCCAGTAGTATAGAAGGGGATCAGCCCCAGCATTTT. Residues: CASSIEGDQPQHF. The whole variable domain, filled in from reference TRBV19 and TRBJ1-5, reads DGGITQSPKYLFRKEGQNVTLSCEQNLNHDAMYWYRQDPGQGLRLIYYSQIVNDFQKGDIAEGYSVSREKKESFPLTVTSAQKNPTAFYLCASSIEGDQPQHFGDGTRLSIL.

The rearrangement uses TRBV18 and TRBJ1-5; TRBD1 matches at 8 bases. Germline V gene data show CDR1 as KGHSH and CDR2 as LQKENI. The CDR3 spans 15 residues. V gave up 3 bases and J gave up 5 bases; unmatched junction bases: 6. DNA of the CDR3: TGTGCCAGCTCACCCGCGACAGGGGCCTATCAGCCCCAGCATTTT. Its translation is CASSPATGAYQPQHF.

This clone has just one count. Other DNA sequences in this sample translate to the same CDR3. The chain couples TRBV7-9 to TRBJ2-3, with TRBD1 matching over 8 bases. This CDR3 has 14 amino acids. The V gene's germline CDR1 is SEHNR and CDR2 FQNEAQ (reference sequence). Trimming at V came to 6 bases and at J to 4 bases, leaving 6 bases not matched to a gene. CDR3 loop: CASSDRGGPDTQYF. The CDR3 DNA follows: TGTGCCAGCAGTGACAGGGGCGGTCCAGATACGCAGTATTTT. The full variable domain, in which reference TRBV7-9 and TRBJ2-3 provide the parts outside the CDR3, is DTGVSQNPRHKITKRGQNVTFRCDPISEHNRLYWYRQTLGQGPEFLTYFQNEAQLEKSRLLSDRFSAERPKGSFSTLEIQRTEQGDSAMYLCASSDRGGPDTQYFGPGTRLTVL.